The clone carrying this T cell receptor (beta chain) was counted ten times or more. Antigen: not known. This sample was taken from a study of CD8 T cells in ankylosing spondylitis. The study's findings and limits: Blood from ankylosing spondylitis patients appeared to carry a characteristic roughly 8-variant TCR beta motif. The authors found the disease-linked clones to be CD8+ and relatively rare in peripheral blood. A subset of motif variants has previously been described in the synovial fluid and blood of reactive arthritis.

Quantitative 5'-RACE with molecular barcodes was used to make the TCR beta libraries. TCRdb reprocessed the 5' RACE reads via MiXCR and lists one record per CDR3 protein. The sample includes tens of thousands of distinct CDR3 sequences, 2.5% to 3% of them seen just once. The sample taken for sequencing was blood, either unsorted or a sorted T cell fraction (not recorded which). The sequence was obtained from a male donor with ankylosing spondylitis or in good health (not recorded which).

CDR3 sequence (DNA): TGTGCCAGCAGCGTAGCAGCTAGCGGGAAAGGAGGAGATACGCAGTATTTT. Protein sequence: CASSVAASGKGGDTQYF. The J gene is TRBJ2-3, the V gene TRBV9; 9 nucleotides align to TRBD2. Trimming removed 0 bases from V and 5 bases from J; junction bases left unmatched: 10. Germline V gene sequence: CDR1 SGDLS, CDR2 YYNGEE. This CDR3 is built from 17 residues.